This T cell receptor beta chain was captured in a study of brain metastases from non-small cell lung cancer (dated by TCRdb to about 2019). For context, the study as a whole: The study profiled the immune microenvironment of paired resected primary tumors and brain metastases from non-small-cell lung cancer patients. Overall study outcomes, separate from this receptor: Paired brain metastases and primary tumors largely shared TCR repertoires, although T-cell densities in the metastases were sparse. Compared with the matched primary tumors, T-cell clones appeared to be expanded in around 64% of brain metastases. T-cell infiltration was lower in brain metastases than in primary tumors (P < 0.001).

This clone is regarded as hyperexpanded (1% or more). The antigen it binds to is not known. Within one base of it there is no much larger clone, and no base qualities were kept. Library prep was done by the immunoSEQ multiplex PCR assay. T-cell receptor beta chain repertoire sequencing was performed alongside a 770-gene immune expression panel. TCRdb holds this immuneACCESS table with in-frame rearrangements only. Some clones are missing; in checked studies, unresolved V genes explain under half, and the rest has no known cause. The sample table contains about 660 clones; only one count was recorded for 70% to 90% of them. Jointly, the top ten make up over 10% of the sample. A cohort of 30 to 40 patients with surgically resected non-small-cell lung cancer, for whom both primary tumor and brain metastasis specimens were available, was included. The tumor specimens used were formalin-fixed, paraffin-embedded tissues taken from archives.

Trimming at the junction amounts to 4 bases on V and 1 base on J, and the germline ends lie 7 bases apart. The CDR3 has 13 amino acids, counting the end cysteine and phenylalanine. The kept DNA is CDR3 alone, 39 bases in frame from the first base. Via the germline V gene, CDR1 is MDHEN and CDR2 SYDVKM. Sequenced material: primary lung tumor tissue. This specimen's cell subset or site label, per the study, means: primary lung tumor paired with brain metastasis. This receptor was taken from a donor at least 40 years old with non-small cell lung cancer. The chain is made from TRBV28 and TRBJ1-1; confidence is insufficient to name the D gene. The nucleotide sequence is given as TGTGCCAGCAGTTACAGACAGAACACTGAAGCTTTCTTT. This encodes CASSYRQNTEAFF. The CDR3 plus the reference TRBV28 and TRBJ1-1 genes for the other parts give the full variable domain: DVKVTQSSRYLVKRTGEKVFLECVQDMDHENMFWYRQDPGLGLRLIYFSYDVKMKEKGDIPEGYSVSREKKERFSLILESASTNQTSMYLCASSYRQNTEAFFGQGTRLTVV.